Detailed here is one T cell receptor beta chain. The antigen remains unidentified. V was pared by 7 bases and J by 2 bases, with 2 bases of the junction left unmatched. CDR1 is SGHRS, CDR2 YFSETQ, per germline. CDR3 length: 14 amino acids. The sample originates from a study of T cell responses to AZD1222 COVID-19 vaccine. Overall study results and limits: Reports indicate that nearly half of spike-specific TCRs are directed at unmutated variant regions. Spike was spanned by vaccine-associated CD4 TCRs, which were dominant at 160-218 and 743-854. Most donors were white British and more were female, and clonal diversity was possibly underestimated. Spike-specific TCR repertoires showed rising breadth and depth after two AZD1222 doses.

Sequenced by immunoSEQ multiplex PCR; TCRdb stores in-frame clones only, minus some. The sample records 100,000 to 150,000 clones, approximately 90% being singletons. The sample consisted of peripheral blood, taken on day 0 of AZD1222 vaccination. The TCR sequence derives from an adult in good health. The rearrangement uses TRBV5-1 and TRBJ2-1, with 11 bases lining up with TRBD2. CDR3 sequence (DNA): TGCGCCAGCGAGACTAGCGGGACCTACAATGAGCAGTTCTTC. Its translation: CASETSGTYNEQFF. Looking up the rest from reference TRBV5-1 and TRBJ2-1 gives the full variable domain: KAGVTQTPRYLIKTRGQQVTLSCSPISGHRSVSWYQQTPGQGLQFLFEYFSETQRNKGNFPGRFSGRQFSNSRSEMNVSTLELGDSALYLCASETSGTYNEQFFGPGTRLTVL.